Each of the 14 T cell receptor beta chains below was sequenced from the same sample in a study of blood T cell repertoires in COVID-19 (dated by TCRdb to about 2020). Receptor libraries were prepared by the immunoSEQ multiplex PCR assay. In its TCRdb copy, this immuneACCESS table keeps in-frame sequences only and misses some clones. Where compared with another copy, unresolved V genes explain less than half of these, and the others have no known cause. The sample data list 120,000 to 150,000 clones, and 84% of these were observed just once. The top ten hold roughly 4.9% of the sample. Sequencing input: peripheral blood. The receptors derive from a human donor in a cohort sampled during active COVID-19.

The J gene is TRBJ1-2, the V gene TRBV19, with TRBD1 as a possible D gene (5 bases). The CDR3 contains 13 residues. V shed 10 bases and J shed 7 bases, with 19 bases lying between them. Germline loops: CDR1 LNHDA, CDR2 SQIVND (reference sequence). DNA for the CDR3: TGTGCCACAATACGGGGGACTGAGGGTGGCTACACCTTC. Translated, it gives CATIRGTEGGYTF.

The chain is built from TRBV9 and TRBJ1-2; TRBD1 matches at 8 bases. This CDR3 spans 17 amino acids. Germline V CDR1 and CDR2: SGDLS, YYNGEE. V shed 0 bases and J 4 bases; nucleotides not matched to a gene: 11. CDR3 in amino acids: CASSVATMGTGSYGYTF. The CDR3 DNA reads as TGTGCCAGCAGCGTAGCTACGATGGGGACAGGCTCCTATGGCTACACCTTC.

V and J are TRBV5-4 and TRBJ2-3; 10 positions match TRBD2. V lost 0 bases and J lost 3; bases outside the gene matches: 4. This CDR3 has 16 residues. Germline V gene data show CDR1 as SGHNT and CDR2 as YYREEE (reference sequence). DNA of the CDR3: TGTGCCAGCAGCTTGGCCCCACTAGCGGGGACAGATACGCAGTATTTT. Translation: CASSLAPLAGTDTQYF. Based on the CDR3 plus reference TRBV5-4 and TRBJ2-3, the full variable domain is ETGVTQSPTHLIKTRGQQVTLRCSSQSGHNTVSWYQQALGQGPQFIFQYYREEENGRGNFPPRFSGLQFPNYSSELNVNALELDDSALYLCASSLAPLAGTDTQYFGPGTRLTVL.

V usage is TRBV2 and J usage is TRBJ2-7, with D unclear. The CDR3 totals 11 residues. V was pared by 11 bases and J by 3 bases, with 11 bases between. Germline V CDR1 and CDR2: SNHLY, FYNNEI. CDR3 coding DNA: TGTGCCTCACGAGCCCTCTACGAGCAGTACGTC. Its protein is CASRALYEQYV.

In this sample, this clone turned up many times. The genes are TRBV11-2 and TRBJ2-1; the match to TRBD2 covers 8 bases. The CDR3 is 16 residues long. V was pared by 2 bases and J by 4 bases, with 7 bases of the junction left unmatched. Looked up from germline, CDR1 is SGHAT and CDR2 is FQNNGV. This chain's CDR3 is CASSLPPGGQYNEQFF. CDR3 sequence (DNA): TGTGCCAGCAGCTTACCCCCGGGAGGGCAATACAATGAGCAGTTCTTC. Together with reference TRBV11-2 and TRBJ2-1, the CDR3 gives the full variable domain: EAGVAQSPRYKIIEKRQSVAFWCNPISGHATLYWYQQILGQGPKLLIQFQNNGVVDDSQLPKDRFSAERLKGVDSTLKIQPAKLEDSAVYLCASSLPPGGQYNEQFFGPGTRLTVL.

The gene calls are TRBV11-2 and TRBJ2-6; D unresolved. The V and J ends lost 5 bases and 2 bases respectively, with 10 bases between them. The CDR3 is 15 residues long. Germline V lookup: CDR1 SGHAT, CDR2 FQNNGV. CDR3: CASSATLTGANVLTF. CDR3 nucleotides: TGTGCCAGCAGCGCTACCCTCACTGGGGCCAACGTCCTGACTTTC.

This clone has only a few counts. The rearrangement links TRBV4-1 to TRBJ2-2; 7 nucleotides line up with TRBD2. V was pared by 0 bases and J by 7 bases, with 11 bases of the junction left unmatched. The germline V gene encodes CDR1 MGHRA and CDR2 YSYEKL. This CDR3 region has 17 residues. CDR3 region: CASSQDWPGRVGGELFF. CDR3 nucleotides: TGCGCCAGCAGCCAAGATTGGCCAGGGAGGGTAGGCGGGGAGCTGTTTTTT.

A few counts support this clone. This sequence joins TRBV24-1 and TRBJ1-5; the D is unclear. The germline V and J ends were trimmed by 0 bases and 5 bases, with 7 bases remaining between them. Per germline, CDR1 KGHDR and CDR2 SFDVKD. This CDR3 has 14 residues. The CDR3 reads CATSDLNSYQPQHF. Written as DNA, the CDR3 is TGTGCCACCAGTGATTTGAACAGTTATCAGCCCCAGCATTTT.

J is TRBJ2-7 and V is TRBV27; 10 bases line up with TRBD2. This CDR3 has 15 amino acids. J gave up 3 bases and V 4 bases, and 6 bases lay outside the gene matches. Germline-derived CDR1 and CDR2 are MNHEY and SMNVEV (reference sequence). In DNA form, the CDR3 reads TGTGCCAGCAGTTCTAGCGGGAGAGAAAACTACGAGCAGTACGTC. Translated, it gives CASSSSGRENYEQYV.

The V call is TRBV6-5, the J call TRBJ2-7, with 11 positions matching TRBD2. CDR3 length: 15 amino acids. CDR1 and CDR2 (germline): MNHEY, SVGAGI. V shed 6 bases, J shed 2 bases, and the junction held 6 bases outside the gene matches. Written as DNA, the CDR3 is TGTGCCAGCAGCCCGGGACTAGCGGTTACCTACGAGCAGTACGTC. Translation gives CASSPGLAVTYEQYV.

The CDR3 is CASQADSGANVLTF. The CDR3 region has the DNA TGTGCCAGCCAGGCAGACTCTGGGGCCAACGTCCTGACTTTC. The chain has TRBV3-1 (or the pseudogene TRBV3-2) and TRBJ2-6; no firm D call. Germline V gives CDR1 LGHDT, CDR2 YNNKEL (reference sequence). CDR3 length: 14 residues. V was pared by 8 bases and J by 0 bases, with 8 bases between.

This chain connects TRBV10-3 to TRBJ2-3; TRBD2 agrees at 10 bases. Germline V gene lookup returns CDR1 ENHRY and CDR2 SYGVKD. Trimming cost V 10 bases and J 3 bases; bases outside gene matches: 7. The CDR3 extends over 14 amino acids. CDR3 loop: CATLAGERTDTQYF. CDR3 sequence (DNA): TGTGCCACCCTAGCGGGGGAAAGGACAGATACGCAGTATTTT.

The rearrangement uses TRBV6-5 and TRBJ2-5, with D possibly TRBD1 on 5 matching bases. Germline V gene data show CDR1 as MNHEY and CDR2 as SVGAGI. The CDR3 contains 13 residues. V was cut by 4 bases and J by 1 base, with 7 bases left in between. CDR3 loop: CASSLTVQETQYF. CDR3 DNA sequence: TGTGCCAGCAGTTTGACAGTCCAAGAGACCCAGTACTTC.

Concerning this clone: A read error is possible here, since a much larger clone lies one base away. The V gene is TRBV2, the J gene TRBJ2-5; tentative D call: TRBD2 (5 bases). V was shortened by 6 bases and J by 5 bases, with 7 bases between the two germline ends. Germline loops: CDR1 SNHLY, CDR2 FYNNEI. The CDR3 spans 11 residues. Here the CDR3 reads CASSPGETQYF. The DNA for the CDR3 is TGTGCCAGCAGCCCGGGGGAGACCCAGTACTTC.